The T cell receptor beta chain under discussion was sequenced for a study of cytomegalovirus exposure and HLA in healthy donors. Though probably carrying unrecorded immune exposures, donors were nominally healthy at sampling. Overall study results and limits: Analysis performed later showed TCR beta chains linked to HLA being more clonally expanded than equally common others. Further analysis was carried out later, and it showed several of the most significant clusters appearing linked to common viral pathogens.

Germline assignment: CDR1 SGHVS and CDR2 FNYEAQ. Trimming pared 5 bases from V and 9 bases from J, leaving 12 bases between. This CDR3 is built from 12 residues. The PCR employed 60 Vbeta primers together with 13 Jbeta primers. Some clones are missing from TCRdb's copy, which holds only in-frame ones; the method was immunoSEQ multiplex PCR. The sample has some 75,000 clones. Worth noting for this clone: The antigen remains undetermined.

The source is a boy younger than 18 in good health and CMV-seronegative. Sequenced material: PBMCs. This chain uses TRBV7-6 with TRBJ2-3; no definite D call. CDR3 nucleotide sequence: TGTGCCAGCAGCACCGCCTTGGGCACGCAGTATTTT. It specifies CASSTALGTQYF.